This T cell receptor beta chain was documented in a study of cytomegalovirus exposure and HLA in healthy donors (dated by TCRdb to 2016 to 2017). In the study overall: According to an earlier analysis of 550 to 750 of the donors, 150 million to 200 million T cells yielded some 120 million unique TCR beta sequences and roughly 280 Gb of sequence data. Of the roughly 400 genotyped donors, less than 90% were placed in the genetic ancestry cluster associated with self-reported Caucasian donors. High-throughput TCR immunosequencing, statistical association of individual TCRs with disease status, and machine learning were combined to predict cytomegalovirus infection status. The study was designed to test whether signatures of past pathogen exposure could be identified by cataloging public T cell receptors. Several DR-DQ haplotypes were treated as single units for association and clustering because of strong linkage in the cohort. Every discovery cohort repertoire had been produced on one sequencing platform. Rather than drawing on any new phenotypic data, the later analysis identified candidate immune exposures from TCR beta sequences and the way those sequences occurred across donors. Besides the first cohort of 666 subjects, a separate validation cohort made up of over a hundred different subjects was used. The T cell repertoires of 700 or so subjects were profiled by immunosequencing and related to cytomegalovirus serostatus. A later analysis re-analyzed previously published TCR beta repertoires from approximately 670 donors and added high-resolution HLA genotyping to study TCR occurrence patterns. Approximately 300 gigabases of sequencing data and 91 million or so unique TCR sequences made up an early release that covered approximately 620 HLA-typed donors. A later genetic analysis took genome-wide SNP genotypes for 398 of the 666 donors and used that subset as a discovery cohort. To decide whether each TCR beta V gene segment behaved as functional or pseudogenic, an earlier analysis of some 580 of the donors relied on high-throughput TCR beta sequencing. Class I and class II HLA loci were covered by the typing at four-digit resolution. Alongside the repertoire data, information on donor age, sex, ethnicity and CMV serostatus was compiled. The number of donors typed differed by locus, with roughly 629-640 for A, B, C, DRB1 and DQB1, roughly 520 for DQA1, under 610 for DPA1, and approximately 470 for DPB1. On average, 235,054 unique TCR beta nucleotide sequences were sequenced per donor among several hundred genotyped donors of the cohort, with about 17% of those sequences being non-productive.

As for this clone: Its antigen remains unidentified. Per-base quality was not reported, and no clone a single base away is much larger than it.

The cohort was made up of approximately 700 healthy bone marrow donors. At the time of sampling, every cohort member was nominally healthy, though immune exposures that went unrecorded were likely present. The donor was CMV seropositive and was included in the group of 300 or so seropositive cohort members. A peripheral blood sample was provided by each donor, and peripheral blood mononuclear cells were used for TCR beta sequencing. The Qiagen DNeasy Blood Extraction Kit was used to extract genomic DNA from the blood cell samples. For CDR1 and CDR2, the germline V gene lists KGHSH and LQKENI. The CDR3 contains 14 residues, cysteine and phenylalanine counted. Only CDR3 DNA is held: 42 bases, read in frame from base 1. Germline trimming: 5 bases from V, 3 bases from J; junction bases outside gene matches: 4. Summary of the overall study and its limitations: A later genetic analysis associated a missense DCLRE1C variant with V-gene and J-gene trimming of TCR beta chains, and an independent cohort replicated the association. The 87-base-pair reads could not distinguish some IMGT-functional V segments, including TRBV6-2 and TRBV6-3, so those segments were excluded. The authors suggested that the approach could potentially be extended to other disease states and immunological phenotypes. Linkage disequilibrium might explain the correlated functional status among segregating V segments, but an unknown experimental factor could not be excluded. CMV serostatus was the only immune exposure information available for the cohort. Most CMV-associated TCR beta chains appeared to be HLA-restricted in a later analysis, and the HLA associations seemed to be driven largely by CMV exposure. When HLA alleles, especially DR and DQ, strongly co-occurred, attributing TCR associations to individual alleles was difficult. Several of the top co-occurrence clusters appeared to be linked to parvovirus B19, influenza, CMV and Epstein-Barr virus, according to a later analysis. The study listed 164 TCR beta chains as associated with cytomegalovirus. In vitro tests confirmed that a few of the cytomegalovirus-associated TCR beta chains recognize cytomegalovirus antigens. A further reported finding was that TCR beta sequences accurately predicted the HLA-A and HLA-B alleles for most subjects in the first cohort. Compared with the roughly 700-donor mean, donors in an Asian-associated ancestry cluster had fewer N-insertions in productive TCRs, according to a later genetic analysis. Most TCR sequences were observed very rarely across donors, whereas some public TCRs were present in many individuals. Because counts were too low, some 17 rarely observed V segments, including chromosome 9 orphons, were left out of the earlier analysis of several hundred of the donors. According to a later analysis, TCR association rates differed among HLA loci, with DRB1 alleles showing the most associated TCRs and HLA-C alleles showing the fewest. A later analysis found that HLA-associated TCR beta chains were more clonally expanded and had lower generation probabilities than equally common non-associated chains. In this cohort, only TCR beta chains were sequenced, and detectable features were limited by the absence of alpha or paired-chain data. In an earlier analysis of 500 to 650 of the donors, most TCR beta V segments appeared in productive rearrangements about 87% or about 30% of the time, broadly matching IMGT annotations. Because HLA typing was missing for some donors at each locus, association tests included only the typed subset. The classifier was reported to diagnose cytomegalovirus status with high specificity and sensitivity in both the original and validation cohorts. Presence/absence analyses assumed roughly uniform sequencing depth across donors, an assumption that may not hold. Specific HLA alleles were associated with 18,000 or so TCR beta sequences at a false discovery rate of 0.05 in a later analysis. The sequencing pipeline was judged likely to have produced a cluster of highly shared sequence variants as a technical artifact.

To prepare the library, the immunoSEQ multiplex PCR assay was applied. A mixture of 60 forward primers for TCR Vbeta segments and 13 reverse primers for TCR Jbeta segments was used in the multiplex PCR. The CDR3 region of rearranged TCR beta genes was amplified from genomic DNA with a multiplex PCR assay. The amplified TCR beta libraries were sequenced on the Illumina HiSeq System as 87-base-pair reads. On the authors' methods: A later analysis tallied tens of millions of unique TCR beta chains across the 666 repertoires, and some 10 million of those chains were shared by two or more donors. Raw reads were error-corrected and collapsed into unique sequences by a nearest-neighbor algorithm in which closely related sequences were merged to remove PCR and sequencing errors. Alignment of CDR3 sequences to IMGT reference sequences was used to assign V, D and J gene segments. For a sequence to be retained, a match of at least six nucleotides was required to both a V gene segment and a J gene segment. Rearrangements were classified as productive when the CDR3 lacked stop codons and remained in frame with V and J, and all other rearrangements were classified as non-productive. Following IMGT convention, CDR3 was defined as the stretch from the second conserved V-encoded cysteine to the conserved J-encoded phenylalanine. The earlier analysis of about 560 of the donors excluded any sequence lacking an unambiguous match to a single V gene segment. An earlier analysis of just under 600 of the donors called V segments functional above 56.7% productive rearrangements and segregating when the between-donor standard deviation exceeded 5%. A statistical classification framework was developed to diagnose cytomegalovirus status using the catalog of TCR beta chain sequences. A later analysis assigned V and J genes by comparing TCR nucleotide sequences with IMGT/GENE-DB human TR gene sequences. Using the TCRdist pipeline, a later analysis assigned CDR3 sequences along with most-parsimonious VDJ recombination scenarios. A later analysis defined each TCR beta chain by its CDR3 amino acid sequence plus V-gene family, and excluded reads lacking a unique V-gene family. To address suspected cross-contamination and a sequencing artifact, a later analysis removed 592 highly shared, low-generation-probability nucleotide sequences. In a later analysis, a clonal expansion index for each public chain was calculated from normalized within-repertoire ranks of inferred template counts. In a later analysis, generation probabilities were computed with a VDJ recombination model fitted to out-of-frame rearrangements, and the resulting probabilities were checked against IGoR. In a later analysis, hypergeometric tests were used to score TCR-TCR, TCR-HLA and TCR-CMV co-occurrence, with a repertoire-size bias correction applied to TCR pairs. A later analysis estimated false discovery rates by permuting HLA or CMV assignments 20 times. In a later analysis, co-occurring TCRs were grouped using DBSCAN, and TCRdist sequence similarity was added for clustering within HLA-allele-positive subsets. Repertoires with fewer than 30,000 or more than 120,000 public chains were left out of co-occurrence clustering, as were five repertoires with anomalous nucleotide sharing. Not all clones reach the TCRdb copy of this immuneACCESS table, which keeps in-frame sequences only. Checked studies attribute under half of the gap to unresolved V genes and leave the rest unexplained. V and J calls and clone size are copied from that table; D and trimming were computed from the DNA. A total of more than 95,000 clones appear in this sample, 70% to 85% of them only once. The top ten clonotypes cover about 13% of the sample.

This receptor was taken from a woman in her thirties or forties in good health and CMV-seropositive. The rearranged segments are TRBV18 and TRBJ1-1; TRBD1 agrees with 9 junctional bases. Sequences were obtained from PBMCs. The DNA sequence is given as TGTGCCAGCTCAACGGGACAGGGATACACTGAAGCTTTCTTT. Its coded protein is CASSTGQGYTEAFF.